A selection of T cell receptor beta chains follows, all from one sample in a study of blood T cell repertoires in COVID-19. Sequencing used immunoSEQ multiplex PCR; TCRdb keeps in-frame clones, though not all of them. Of approximately 670,000 clones listed, over 80% are singletons. Sequencing used peripheral blood. The origin of the receptors is a woman in her late teens or twenties with acute or convalescent COVID-19. Both conserved end residues are part of each CDR3. A D gene is named only where the DNA matches it firmly. Expanded clones get a size class; other rows say once, few or many, or leave the size out.

J gene | D gene | clone size | V gene | CDR3 protein | CDR3 DNA
TRBJ2-6 | - | - | TRBV7-6 | CASSSPSAPAGANVLTF | TGTGCCAGCAGCTCGCCTAGCGCCCCCGCGGGGGCCAACGTCCTGACTTTC
TRBJ2-3 | TRBD2 | - | TRBV7-9 | CASSPGGGIAYTQYF | TGTGCCAGCAGCCCTGGGGGGGGTATTGCCTATACGCAGTATTTT
TRBJ1-1 | - | - | TRBV30 | CAWGGAVRTEAFF | TGTGCCTGGGGGGGCGCGGTTCGCACTGAAGCTTTCTTT
TRBJ2-2 | TRBD1 | - | TRBV20-1 | CSASLTNRGTGELFF | TGCAGTGCTAGTCTTACTAACAGGGGGACCGGGGAGCTGTTTTTT
TRBJ1-1 | TRBD1 | once | TRBV9 | CASSVGQGGWLNTEAFF | TGTGCCAGCAGCGTAGGACAGGGCGGATGGTTGAACACTGAAGCTTTCTTT
TRBJ1-5 | - | - | TRBV6-5 | CASSYSSEQPQHF | TGTGCCAGCAGTTACTCATCTGAGCAGCCCCAGCATTTT
TRBJ2-3 | TRBD2 | - | TRBV7-2 | CATGGTSTDTQYF | TGTGCCACGGGGGGAACTAGCACAGATACGCAGTATTTT
TRBJ2-1 | - | - | TRBV9 | CASSVPLRLVDNEQFF | TGTGCCAGCAGCGTACCCCTAAGACTAGTGGACAATGAGCAGTTCTTC
TRBJ2-7 | TRBD2 | - | TRBV9 | CASSAGLAHEQYF | TGTGCCAGCAGCGCCGGACTAGCCCACGAGCAGTACTTC
TRBJ1-2 | TRBD1 | once | TRBV18 | CASSPSTGGSYGYTF | TGTGCCAGCTCACCATCGACAGGGGGCAGCTATGGCTACACCTTC
TRBJ2-3 | TRBD2 | - | TRBV28 | CASTLTSGGTDTQYF | TGTGCCAGCACTCTGACTAGCGGGGGCACAGATACGCAGTATTTT
TRBJ1-5 | TRBD1 | few | TRBV20-1 | CSASNGTGGHQPQHF | TGCAGTGCTAGTAACGGGACAGGGGGCCATCAGCCCCAGCATTTT
TRBJ1-2 | - | - | TRBV6-5 | CASSSTVERVYGYTF | TGTGCCAGCAGCTCAACAGTTGAGAGGGTCTATGGCTACACCTTC
TRBJ1-1 | - | - | TRBV19 | CASRVGGYRDTEAFF | TGTGCCAGTAGGGTAGGCGGGTATAGGGACACTGAAGCTTTCTTT
TRBJ1-2 | - | - | TRBV5-1 | CASSLWGGPDYGYTF | TGCGCCAGCAGCTTATGGGGGGGCCCGGACTATGGCTACACCTTC
TRBJ2-6 | TRBD1 | once | TRBV29-1 | CSVSPDRGYGGNVLTF | TGCAGCGTCTCTCCCGACAGGGGATATGGGGGCAACGTCCTGACTTTC
TRBJ2-2 | - | - | TRBV2 | CASSDVISTGELFF | TGTGCCAGCAGTGACGTAATCAGCACCGGGGAGCTGTTTTTT
TRBJ2-1 | TRBD2 | - | TRBV7-7 | CASSSSGGAMEQFF | TGTGCCAGCAGTTCTAGCGGGGGGGCCATGGAGCAGTTCTTC
TRBJ2-3 | - | once | TRBV27 | CASGRTALPDTQYF | TGTGCCAGCGGACGGACAGCTCTCCCAGATACGCAGTATTTT
TRBJ1-3 | - | - | TRBV2 | CASSVSGNTIYF | TGTGCCAGCAGTGTCAGTGGAAACACCATATATTTT
TRBJ1-1 | TRBD1 | - | TRBV29-1 | CSVPGVSGTEGTEAFF | TGCAGCGTTCCAGGGGTGTCGGGGACAGAGGGCACTGAAGCTTTCTTT
TRBJ1-1 | - | - | TRBV6-5 | CASSYRGISGTEAFF | TGTGCCAGCAGTTACCGGGGGATTTCGGGCACTGAAGCTTTCTTT
TRBJ1-2 | - | - | TRBV4-3 | CASSQDELGGDYGYTF | TGCGCCAGCAGCCAAGACGAGTTAGGCGGAGACTATGGCTACACCTTC
TRBJ1-1 | TRBD1 | - | TRBV5-1 | CASSSPRQGEEAFF | TGCGCCAGCAGCTCCCCCCGACAGGGCGAGGAGGCTTTCTTT
TRBJ1-4 | - | - | TRBV10-3 | CAISEGGRESEKLFF | TGTGCCATCAGTGAGGGGGGCAGGGAAAGCGAAAAACTGTTTTTT
TRBJ1-1 | TRBD1 | - | TRBV11-1 | CASSFLRGSYTEAFF | TGTGCCAGTTCCTTCCTCAGGGGGAGTTACACTGAAGCTTTCTTT
TRBJ2-1 | - | - | TRBV7-9 | CASSLEVTSEQFF | TGTGCCAGCAGCCTCGAAGTGACTAGTGAGCAGTTCTTC
TRBJ1-2 | TRBD1 | - | TRBV7-8 | CASSSLDRSNYGYTF | TGTGCCAGCAGCTCCCTGGACAGGAGCAACTATGGCTACACCTTC
TRBJ2-7 | - | - | TRBV6-5 | CASSSRYEQYF | TGTGCCAGCAGTTCCCGCTACGAGCAGTACTTC
TRBJ1-2 | TRBD1 | - | TRBV9 | CASSAIPGQLNYGYTF | TGTGCCAGCAGCGCCATCCCGGGACAGCTCAACTATGGCTACACCTTC
TRBJ2-2 | TRBD2 | - | TRBV6-5 | CASSYSGGFTGELFF | TGTGCCAGCAGTTACTCGGGAGGGTTCACCGGGGAGCTGTTTTTT
TRBJ1-5 | - | - | TRBV29-1 | CSGGGSGQPQHF | TGCAGCGGTGGGGGGTCGGGGCAGCCCCAGCATTTT
TRBJ1-1 | TRBD1 | - | TRBV11-3 | CASSRDRGEYTEAFF | TGTGCCAGCAGCAGAGACAGGGGAGAGTATACTGAAGCTTTCTTT